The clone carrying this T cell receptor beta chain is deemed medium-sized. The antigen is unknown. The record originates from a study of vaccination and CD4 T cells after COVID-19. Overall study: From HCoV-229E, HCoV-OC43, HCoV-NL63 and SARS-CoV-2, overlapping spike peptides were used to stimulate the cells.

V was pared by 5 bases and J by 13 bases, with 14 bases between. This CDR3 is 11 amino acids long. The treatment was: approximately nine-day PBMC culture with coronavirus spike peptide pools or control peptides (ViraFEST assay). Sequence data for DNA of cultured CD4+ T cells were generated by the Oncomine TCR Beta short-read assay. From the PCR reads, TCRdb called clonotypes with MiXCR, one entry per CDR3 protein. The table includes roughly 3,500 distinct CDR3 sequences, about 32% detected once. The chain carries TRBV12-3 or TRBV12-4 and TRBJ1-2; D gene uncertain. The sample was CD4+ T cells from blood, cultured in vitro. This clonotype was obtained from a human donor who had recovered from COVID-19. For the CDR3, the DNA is TGTGCCAGCAGTCTCAGACCGCCCCTCACCTTC. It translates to CASSLRPPLTF.